This passage covers 29 T cell receptor beta chains from one sample sequenced in a study of T cells in Graves' hyperthyroidism and ophthalmopathy. Amplification of TCR beta CDR3 regions used RNA as the template. In the first-round RT-PCR of the TCR CDR3, the HTBI primer set was used. TCRdb ran MiXCR on the multiplex PCR reads and lists one entry per CDR3 protein. The data contain more than 350,000 distinct CDR3 sequences, under 15% of them singletons. The sample comprised blood. Every receptor here comes from a woman aged 30 to 39 with Graves' hyperthyroidism.

This clonotype was seen at least ten times. This rearrangement joins TRBV20-1 to TRBJ2-7; D unresolved. The CDR3 length is 12 residues. Germline V gives CDR1 DFQATT, CDR2 SNEGSKA (reference sequence). With 2 bases removed from V and 4 bases from J, the gap between germline ends came to 9 bases. The CDR3 loop is CSARPASYEQYF. CDR3 bases: TGCAGTGCTAGACCGGCTAGTTACGAGCAGTACTTC.

The table lists this clonotype with a few counts. V usage is TRBV6-1 and J usage is TRBJ2-2, with TRBD1 matching 10 bases. CDR1 and CDR2 (germline): MNHNS, SASEGT. The CDR3 contains 15 residues. V dropped 7 bases and J dropped 8; count of bases not matched to a gene: 10. The CDR3 protein is CASIRDRGGRGELFF. CDR3 bases: TGTGCCAGCATCCGGGACAGGGGTGGACGGGGGGAGCTGTTTTTT.

This clonotype was recorded many times. The chain couples TRBV20-1 to TRBJ2-1; TRBD1 agrees at 7 bases. CDR3 length: 16 amino acids. Trimming took 1 base from V and 4 from J; bases not matched to a gene: 10. Per germline, CDR1 DFQATT and CDR2 SNEGSKA (reference sequence). CDR3 in DNA: TGCAGTGCTAGAGGTGCATCGGGACAGTTATACAATGAGCAGTTCTTC. Its protein product is CSARGASGQLYNEQFF.

In its sample, this clonotype was seen many times. The chain combines TRBV13 with TRBJ2-5, with 8 bases that match TRBD2. Germline V gene sequence: CDR1 PRHDT, CDR2 FYEKMQ (reference sequence). CDR3 length equals 16 residues. The V segment lost 0 bases and the J segment 3 bases; nucleotides outside the gene matches: 6. DNA for the CDR3: TGTGCCAGCAGCTTAGGATCAGCGGGAGTTAAAGAGACCCAGTACTTC. This translates into CASSLGSAGVKETQYF. Full variable domain (missing parts from reference TRBV13 and TRBJ2-5): AAGVIQSPRHLIKEKRETATLKCYPIPRHDTVYWYQQGPGQDPQFLISFYEKMQSDKGSIPDRFSAQQFSDYHSELNMSSLELGDSALYFCASSLGSAGVKETQYFGPGTRLLVL.

This clonotype has at least ten counts. The chain links TRBV2 to TRBJ2-7; 10 bases agree with TRBD1. V lost 5 bases and J lost 1; bases outside the gene matches: 5. The CDR3 runs to 15 residues. Germline V gene sequence: CDR1 SNHLY, CDR2 FYNNEI. The CDR3 loop is CASSPTGGGSYEQYF. The CDR3 DNA sequence: TGTGCCAGCAGTCCGACAGGGGGCGGATCCTACGAGCAGTACTTC. The variable domain in full, completed from reference TRBV2 and TRBJ2-7, reads EPEVTQTPSHQVTQMGQEVILRCVPISNHLYFYWYRQILGQKVEFLVSFYNNEISEKSEIFDDQFSVERPDGSNFTLKIRSTKLEDSAMYFCASSPTGGGSYEQYFGPGTRLTVT.

J is TRBJ2-1 and V is TRBV7-9, with TRBD1 identical over 7 bases. Losses at the gene ends were 4 bases for V and 0 bases for J; bases not matched to a gene: 15. The CDR3 has 19 amino acids. Germline lookup yields CDR1 SEHNR and CDR2 FQNEAQ (reference sequence). CDR3 in amino acids: CASSSSTGDTDSSYNEQFF. CDR3 DNA sequence: TGTGCCAGCAGCTCATCTACAGGGGACACCGACAGCTCCTACAATGAGCAGTTCTTC.

This clonotype occurred many times. This chain joins TRBV20-1 and TRBJ2-7; 13 bases map to TRBD2. The CDR3 has 17 amino acids. From germline, CDR1 is DFQATT and CDR2 SNEGSKA (reference sequence). The V gene end was trimmed by 0 bases and the J gene end by 3 bases; junction bases not matched to a gene: 8. CDR3 coding DNA: TGCAGTGCTAGAGATTATCGGACTAGCGGGAGTGTCTACGAGCAGTACTTC. It encodes CSARDYRTSGSVYEQYF.

This clonotype occurred many times. This chain connects TRBV27 to TRBJ2-7; 10 positions match TRBD2. V trimming: 1 base; J trimming: 0 bases; junction bases outside the gene matches: 12. This CDR3 is 19 amino acids long. In germline, CDR1 is MNHEY, CDR2 SMNVEV (reference sequence). The CDR3 protein is CASSLYPGLAADSSYEQYF. The CDR3 region has the DNA TGTGCCAGCAGTTTATACCCCGGACTAGCGGCCGACAGCTCCTACGAGCAGTACTTC.

The table lists this clonotype with a few counts. This chain joins TRBV5-4 and TRBJ2-5; 8 nucleotides agree with TRBD2. This CDR3 is 15 amino acids long. The V gene's germline CDR1 is SGHNT and CDR2 YYREEE (reference sequence). With 3 bases clipped from V and 1 base from J, the junction kept 5 bases outside the gene matches. The chain's CDR3 is CASSSSLAAQETQYF. The CDR3 DNA reads TGTGCCAGCAGCTCCTCACTAGCGGCCCAAGAGACCCAGTACTTC.

The table lists this clonotype with many counts. As DNA, the CDR3 is TGTGCCAGCAGTTACTCGACAGGCTCTGAAGCTTTCTTT. Its protein is CASSYSTGSEAFF. The J gene is TRBJ1-1, the V gene TRBV6-5, with D perhaps TRBD1 (6 bases). This CDR3 contains 13 residues. Trimming removed 0 bases from V and 6 bases from J, with 8 bases in between. CDR1 is MNHEY and CDR2 is SVGAGI in the germline V gene.

This clonotype was observed a few times. For the CDR3, the DNA is TGTGCCAGTAGTGCGACTAGCGGGAGGCGAGATACGCAGTATTTT. This codes for CASSATSGRRDTQYF. This chain connects TRBV19 to TRBJ2-3, with 13 bases matching TRBD2. Trimming took 5 bases from V and 5 from J; bases not matched to a gene: 4. This CDR3 region has 15 residues. Germline V lookup: CDR1 LNHDA, CDR2 SQIVND (reference sequence). Together with reference TRBV19 and TRBJ2-3, the CDR3 gives the full variable domain: DGGITQSPKYLFRKEGQNVTLSCEQNLNHDAMYWYRQDPGQGLRLIYYSQIVNDFQKGDIAEGYSVSREKKESFPLTVTSAQKNPTAFYLCASSATSGRRDTQYFGPGTRLTVL.

This clonotype came up a few times. The chain combines TRBV27 with TRBJ1-5; D is perhaps TRBD1 (6 bases). The CDR3 runs 15 residues. CDR1 MNHEY and CDR2 SMNVEV come from the germline V gene (reference sequence). V was clipped by 5 bases and J by 1 base, with 12 bases between them. CDR3 region: CASSPGHGSNQPQHF. The CDR3 nucleotides are TGTGCCAGCAGTCCGGGACACGGAAGCAATCAGCCCCAGCATTTT.

This clonotype was counted only a few times. V gene TRBV24-1 combines with J gene TRBJ1-2; 8 bases are shared with TRBD1. J lost 1 base, V lost 4 bases, and 7 bases had no gene match. The germline V gene has CDR1 KGHDR and CDR2 SFDVKD. The CDR3 consists of 16 residues. The CDR3 bases are TGTGCCACCAGTGACGCAGGACAGGGCGATAACTATGGCTACACCTTC. Translating it yields CATSDAGQGDNYGYTF.

Many counts were recorded for this clonotype. J is TRBJ2-1 and V is TRBV2; D is ambiguous. CDR3 length equals 12 residues. CDR1 and CDR2 (germline): SNHLY, FYNNEI. The V end lost 2 bases, the J end lost 7 bases, and 6 bases lay between the germline ends. In DNA form, the CDR3 reads TGTGCCAGCAGTGAATATCGGAATGAGCAGTTCTTC. Encoded protein: CASSEYRNEQFF.

V and J are TRBV12-3 or TRBV12-4 and TRBJ2-5; the D gene is possibly TRBD2 (6 bases). V was cut by 4 bases and J by 6 bases, with 9 bases left in between. The CDR3 runs to 12 residues. The CDR3 nucleotides read TGTGCCAGCAGTTCTGGGGGGAAGACCCAGTACTTC. This encodes CASSSGGKTQYF.

With respect to this clonotype: At one end the junction does not follow the germline gene, possibly because of a read error. The V call is TRBV6-5, the J call TRBJ2-2; weak D call: TRBD2 (5 bases). The CDR3 covers 16 residues. Germline values: CDR1 MNHEY, CDR2 SVGAGI. This CDR3 is CASSYSLATATGKLFF. Here the CDR3 DNA reads TGTGCCAGCAGTTACAGTCTTGCAACGGCCACCGGGAAGCTGTTTTTT.

This clonotype has a count of ten or more. The chain joins TRBV18 to TRBJ2-7, with a possible D match to TRBD2 (6 bases). Germline CDR1 KGHSH, CDR2 LQKENI. The CDR3 covers 16 residues. V lost 4 bases to trimming and J lost 2 bases, with 18 bases between them. The chain's CDR3 is CASSRLSGPIAYEQYF. The DNA for the CDR3 is TGTGCCAGCTCACGCCTTAGCGGTCCTATTGCCTACGAGCAGTACTTC. Full variable domain (rest looked up from reference TRBV18 and TRBJ2-7): NAGVMQNPRHLVRRRGQEARLRCSPMKGHSHVYWYRQLPEEGLKFMVYLQKENIIDESGMPKERFSAEFPKEGPSILRIQQVVRGDSAAYFCASSRLSGPIAYEQYFGPGTRLTVT.

The chain uses TRBV5-5 and TRBJ1-5, with 8 bases matching TRBD1. The CDR3 runs to 16 residues. With 4 bases clipped from V and 5 bases from J, the junction kept 11 bases outside the gene matches. The germline gives CDR1 SGHKS, CDR2 YYEKEE (reference sequence). CDR3 nucleotide sequence: TGTGCCAGCAGCAAGGTCGGACAGGGAGTGTATCAGCCCCAGCATTTT. It yields the protein CASSKVGQGVYQPQHF.

This clonotype appeared many times. This chain joins TRBV10-3 and TRBJ2-3, with TRBD2 matching over 10 bases. V was pared by 4 bases and J by 7 bases, with 11 bases of the junction left unmatched. The CDR3 runs to 16 residues. CDR1 and CDR2 (germline): ENHRY, SYGVKD. The DNA for the CDR3 is TGTGCCATCAGTGGGTTGGGACTAGCGTTGGGTCATACGCAGTATTTT. It codes for CAISGLGLALGHTQYF.

The table lists this clonotype with many counts. V and J are TRBV7-8 and TRBJ1-5, with D perhaps TRBD1 (6 bases). The CDR3 sequence is 14 residues long. V gave up 5 bases and J gave up 6 bases, with 14 bases separating them. Germline V gives CDR1 SGHVS, CDR2 FQNEAQ. This CDR3 is CASSSLQGSQPQHF. Here the CDR3 DNA reads TGTGCCAGCAGCAGTCTACAGGGAAGTCAGCCCCAGCATTTT.

This clonotype was detected ten times or more. The chain employs TRBV24-1 and TRBJ2-2, with D possibly matching TRBD1 (6 bases). The germline CDR1 and CDR2 sequences are KGHDR and SFDVKD. This CDR3 region has 16 residues. The V end lost 4 bases, the J end lost 3 bases, and 14 bases lay between the germline ends. The CDR3 loop is CATSDPTGTHTGELFF. The DNA of the CDR3 is TGTGCCACCAGTGACCCAACCGGGACACACACCGGGGAGCTGTTTTTT.

This clonotype was recorded many times. The chain has TRBV6-1 and TRBJ2-5; 10 nucleotides line up with TRBD1. The CDR3 has 15 residues. Trimming removed 6 bases from V and 9 bases from J; junction bases left unmatched: 13. CDR1 is MNHNS, CDR2 SASEGT, per germline. The CDR3 sequence: CASSWTGQGSEAQYF. The CDR3 nucleotides read TGTGCCAGCAGCTGGACGGGACAGGGGAGCGAGGCCCAGTACTTC.

At least ten counts were recorded for this clonotype. This sequence joins TRBV3-1 and TRBJ2-1; TRBD2 agrees at 7 bases. The CDR3 is made up of 15 amino acids. Losses at the gene ends were 1 base for V and 6 bases for J; bases not matched to a gene: 6. CDR1 is LGHDT and CDR2 is YNNKEL in the germline V gene (reference sequence). CDR3 in DNA: TGTGCCAGCAGCCAAGTTCTAGCGGCATTCAATGAGCAGTTCTTC. Translation gives CASSQVLAAFNEQFF.

In this sample, this clonotype turned up a few times. V gene TRBV5-1 combines with J gene TRBJ2-5; 10 bases fit TRBD1. The CDR3 is 15 amino acids. CDR1 and CDR2 from the germline V gene are SGHRS and YFSETQ. V was clipped by 3 bases and J by 5 bases; unmatched bases: 7. The CDR3 DNA is TGCGCCAGCAGCTCCGGGGACAGGGGAGGCGAGACCCAGTACTTC. Translated, it gives CASSSGDRGGETQYF.

This clonotype was detected only a few times. The chain uses TRBV28 and TRBJ1-2; no reliable D call. This CDR3 is 12 amino acids long. Germline values: CDR1 MDHEN, CDR2 SYDVKM. V was pared by 7 bases and J by 7 bases, with 13 bases between. The CDR3 sequence is CASTSLNSGYTF. Written as DNA, the CDR3 is TGTGCCAGCACCTCGTTAAATAGTGGCTACACCTTC.

A few counts support this clonotype. This chain links TRBV5-1 with TRBJ1-1; D may be TRBD1 (5 bases). The CDR3 is 13 amino acids. V was shortened by 5 bases and J by 1 base, with 9 bases between the two germline ends. Looked up from germline, CDR1 is SGHRS and CDR2 is YFSETQ. The DNA of the CDR3 is TGCGCCAGCAGGGACACCGGGAACACTGAAGCTTTCTTT. This translates into CASRDTGNTEAFF.

The rearrangement uses TRBV11-2 and TRBJ2-7; 8 bases match TRBD1. J was trimmed by 3 bases and V by 6 bases; bases with no gene match: 13. CDR1 and CDR2 from the germline V gene are SGHAT and FQNNGV. The CDR3 spans 16 residues. This chain's CDR3 is CASRSVGTGVYYEQYF. In DNA form, the CDR3 reads TGTGCCAGCAGATCCGTAGGGACAGGAGTTTACTACGAGCAGTACTTC.

This clonotype occurred many times. The chain recombines TRBV3-1 with TRBJ2-3; D uncertain. V lost 4 bases and J 3 bases, leaving 11 bases between the germline ends. The CDR3 spans 14 residues. Germline assignment: CDR1 LGHDT and CDR2 YNNKEL (reference sequence). CDR3 sequence: CASSPSDGTDTQYF. The CDR3 DNA is TGTGCCAGCAGCCCCTCTGACGGGACAGATACGCAGTATTTT.

In this sample, this clonotype turned up a few times. The V call is TRBV29-1, the J call TRBJ2-7, with D possibly TRBD2 on 6 matching bases. The V and J ends lost 0 bases and 5 bases respectively, with 11 bases between them. CDR3 length: 13 residues. Germline CDR1 reads SQVTM; CDR2 reads ANQGSEA. CDR3 residues: CSVEDSGDHEQYF. The CDR3 DNA is TGCAGCGTTGAAGATTCGGGGGACCACGAGCAGTACTTC.